These 27 T cell receptor beta chains share one sample of origin, sequenced in a study of blood T cell repertoires in COVID-19. The data were produced by immunoSEQ multiplex PCR, yet TCRdb's version contains in-frame clones alone and is incomplete. The sample includes over 70,000 clones, approximately 80% of them seen just once. Sequenced sample: peripheral blood. The receptors were sampled from a woman aged 55-70 years with acute or convalescent COVID-19.

The genes are TRBV2 and TRBJ2-1, with TRBD1 matching 9 bases. Germline V gene lookup returns CDR1 SNHLY and CDR2 FYNNEI. Losses at the gene ends were 7 bases for V and 1 base for J; bases not matched to a gene: 2. This CDR3 contains 14 residues. For the CDR3, the DNA is TGTGCCAGCAAAGGACAGGGGTCCTACAATGAGCAGTTCTTC. Protein sequence: CASKGQGSYNEQFF.

This sequence joins TRBV9 and TRBJ1-1; 8 nucleotides match TRBD1. This CDR3 spans 14 amino acids. Losses at the gene ends were 0 bases for V and 11 bases for J; bases not matched to a gene: 9. Germline V lookup: CDR1 SGDLS, CDR2 YYNGEE. CDR3 nucleotide sequence: TGTGCCAGCAGCGTAGACTCGACAGGGGTCAGGGCTTTCTTT. It yields the protein CASSVDSTGVRAFF.

The chain links TRBV3-1 (or the pseudogene TRBV3-2) to TRBJ2-7, with 12 bases identical to TRBD2. Unmatched junction bases numbered 4, after V lost 4 bases and J lost 0 bases. Germline assignment: CDR1 LGHDT and CDR2 YNNKEL (reference sequence). The CDR3 has 16 residues. CDR3 bases: TGTGCCAGCAGCCGCGGACTAGCGGGGACCTCCTACGAGCAGTACTTC. Its translation: CASSRGLAGTSYEQYF.

The genes are TRBV6-5 and TRBJ2-1, with TRBD2 identical over 12 bases. This CDR3 is 15 amino acids long. Germline V gene data show CDR1 as MNHEY and CDR2 as SVGAGI. The V gene end was trimmed by 6 bases and the J gene end by 4 bases; junction bases not matched to a gene: 4. The CDR3 DNA sequence: TGTGCCAGCAGAACCACTAGCGGGGGGTACAATGAGCAGTTCTTC. Translated, it gives CASRTTSGGYNEQFF.

The rearrangement links TRBV30 to TRBJ1-1, with D perhaps matching TRBD1 (6 bases). Looked up from germline, CDR1 is GTSNPN and CDR2 is SVGIG (reference sequence). Trimming removed 4 bases from V and 6 bases from J, with 9 bases in between. The CDR3 totals 11 residues. DNA of the CDR3: TGTGCCTGGACTAGACAGGCTGAAGCTTTCTTT. Translating it yields CAWTRQAEAFF.

The chain joins TRBV3-1 (or the pseudogene TRBV3-2) to TRBJ1-5; D remains ambiguous. V shed 1 base and J shed 5 bases, with 9 bases lying between them. CDR3 length: 14 amino acids. CDR1 is LGHDT and CDR2 is YNNKEL in the germline V gene (reference sequence). The CDR3 region has the DNA TGTGCCAGCAGCCAAGCCCTAAGAGATCAGCCCCAGCATTTT. Amino acids: CASSQALRDQPQHF.

The chain recombines TRBV7-9 with TRBJ1-5; TRBD1 might be the D (6 bases). Looked up from germline, CDR1 is SEHNR and CDR2 is FQNEAQ (reference sequence). Trimming took off 7 bases at V and 8 bases at J, with 18 bases between the two ends. This CDR3 comprises 14 residues. CDR3 in DNA: TGTGCCAGCACCCGGGCAGGGGCCAGTGAGCCCCAGCATTTT. Translating gives CASTRAGASEPQHF.

V and J are TRBV6-2 or TRBV6-3 and TRBJ1-2, with D uncertain. Germline V gives CDR1 MNHEY, CDR2 SVGEGT. This CDR3 is 12 amino acids long. The V and J ends lost 4 bases and 3 bases respectively, with 6 bases between them. CDR3 bases: TGTGCCAGCAGTTTCCGGGACTATGGCTACACCTTC. Residues: CASSFRDYGYTF.

The chain links TRBV30 to TRBJ1-1; D gene uncertain. CDR1 and CDR2 (germline): GTSNPN, SVGIG (reference sequence). The CDR3 spans 13 residues. The ends were cut back, 4 bases at V and 3 bases at J, with 12 bases in the middle. The CDR3: CAWITRADTEAFF. CDR3 coding DNA: TGTGCCTGGATAACTAGAGCGGACACTGAAGCTTTCTTT.

The V gene is TRBV30, the J gene TRBJ1-3; no reliable D call. V was shortened by 0 bases and J by 0 bases, with 9 bases between the two germline ends. The CDR3 sequence is 15 residues long. In germline, CDR1 is GTSNPN, CDR2 SVGIG (reference sequence). CDR3 sequence (DNA): TGTGCCTGGAGTGTACCTAGAGTCTCTGGAAACACCATATATTTT. Amino acids: CAWSVPRVSGNTIYF.

As DNA, the CDR3 is TGTGCCAGCAGCCAAGATAAAAGCGGGGGGGCTTACGAGCAGTACTTC. This codes for CASSQDKSGGAYEQYF. The chain joins TRBV4-2 to TRBJ2-7, with 10 bases identical to TRBD2. In germline, CDR1 is LGHNA, CDR2 YNFKEQ. This CDR3 region has 16 residues. V lost 0 bases to trimming and J lost 4 bases; unmatched junction nucleotides: 6.

The sample holds a few counts of this clone. The rearrangement uses TRBV5-1 and TRBJ2-7, with TRBD2 matching over 9 bases. CDR1 is SGHRS and CDR2 is YFSETQ in the germline V gene. The CDR3 contains 15 residues. The ends lost 0 bases at V and 0 bases at J; junction bases unmatched: 1. CDR3 in amino acids: CASSLDSGSSYEQYF. The DNA for the CDR3 is TGCGCCAGCAGCTTGGATAGCGGGAGCTCCTACGAGCAGTACTTC.

This chain joins TRBV3-1 (or the pseudogene TRBV3-2) and TRBJ1-1; possible D gene TRBD1, 5 bases. CDR1 LGHDT and CDR2 YNNKEL come from the germline V gene (reference sequence). CDR3 length: 16 amino acids. V dropped 4 bases and J dropped 4 bases, with 19 bases sitting between them. The CDR3 loop reads CASSPTQVGGGTEAFF. CDR3 DNA sequence: TGTGCCAGCAGCCCGACTCAGGTGGGGGGTGGCACTGAAGCTTTCTTT.

V and J are TRBV5-1 and TRBJ2-2, with TRBD1 identical over 9 bases. Trimming at V came to 4 bases and at J to 0 bases, leaving 7 bases not matched to a gene. Germline CDR1 and CDR2: SGHRS and YFSETQ. The CDR3 has 17 residues. The CDR3 loop reads CASSNRDRASNTGELFF. In DNA, the CDR3 is TGCGCCAGCAGCAACCGGGACAGGGCCTCGAACACCGGGGAGCTGTTTTTT.

The rearrangement uses TRBV7-6 and TRBJ2-1; 8 bases line up with TRBD2. The CDR3 length is 17 residues. Trimming cost V 2 bases and J 5 bases; bases outside gene matches: 11. Germline V gives CDR1 SGHVS, CDR2 FNYEAQ. As DNA, the CDR3 is TGTGCCAGCAGCTTATTATTGCGGCGGGGGGCTAACAATGAGCAGTTCTTC. As protein: CASSLLLRRGANNEQFF.

This clone turned up a few times. This chain joins TRBV7-8 and TRBJ2-5; the match to TRBD1 covers 9 bases. Germline trimming cut 6 bases from V and 6 bases from J; bases unmatched to any gene: 11. CDR1 and CDR2 from the germline V gene are SGHVS and FQNEAQ. The CDR3 covers 15 residues. This CDR3 is CASSFGTGRDQTQYF. CDR3 DNA: TGTGCCAGCAGTTTCGGGACAGGGAGGGATCAGACCCAGTACTTC.

The chain links TRBV6-6 to TRBJ2-7; TRBD1 agrees at 7 bases. J lost 0 bases, V lost 7 bases, and 3 bases had no gene match. The CDR3 length is 13 residues. Per the germline V gene, CDR1 is MNHNY and CDR2 is SVGAGI (reference sequence). CDR3 coding DNA: TGTGCCAGCATCGACAGGGACTCCTACGAGCAGTACTTC. This codes for CASIDRDSYEQYF.

The rearrangement links TRBV5-6 to TRBJ1-6; possible D gene TRBD1, 5 bases. Germline V gene sequence: CDR1 SGHDT, CDR2 YYEEEE. This CDR3 spans 15 amino acids. With 0 bases removed from V and 7 bases from J, the gap between germline ends came to 11 bases. The CDR3 protein is CASSLEGSGNSPLHF. The CDR3 nucleotides are TGTGCCAGCAGCTTGGAGGGGTCAGGGAATTCACCCCTCCACTTT.

The V and J genes are TRBV5-6 and TRBJ1-3, with unresolved D. CDR1 is SGHDT, CDR2 YYEEEE, per germline. The CDR3 sequence is 16 residues long. The V and J ends lost 3 bases and 0 bases respectively, with 13 bases between them. CDR3 region: CASSSRVMSSGNTIYF. The CDR3, as DNA: TGTGCCAGCAGCTCCCGGGTCATGAGCTCTGGAAACACCATATATTTT.

J is TRBJ2-7 and V is TRBV7-9; 9 bases match TRBD2. The CDR3 totals 16 residues. V gave up 1 base and J gave up 2 bases; unmatched junction bases: 6. Germline V gene data show CDR1 as SEHNR and CDR2 as FQNEAQ (reference sequence). As DNA, the CDR3 is TGTGCCAGCAGCTTAGGTCTAGCGGGAAGTCCCTACGAGCAGTACTTC. Encoded protein: CASSLGLAGSPYEQYF. The entire variable domain, with the rest obtained from reference TRBV7-9 and TRBJ2-7, is as follows: DTGVSQNPRHKITKRGQNVTFRCDPISEHNRLYWYRQTLGQGPEFLTYFQNEAQLEKSRLLSDRFSAERPKGSFSTLEIQRTEQGDSAMYLCASSLGLAGSPYEQYFGPGTRLTVT.

The V gene is TRBV19, the J gene TRBJ2-7; 8 nucleotides line up with TRBD1. The trim removed 3 bases at V and 3 bases at J, leaving 7 bases unmatched. Germline CDR1 is LNHDA and CDR2 is SQIVND (reference sequence). The CDR3 loop spans 15 amino acids. The CDR3 reads CASSIADRVYYEQYF. Here the CDR3 DNA reads TGTGCCAGTAGTATCGCGGACAGGGTTTACTACGAGCAGTACTTC.

The chain links TRBV6-6 to TRBJ1-5; 7 bases align to TRBD1. Germline assignment: CDR1 MNHNY and CDR2 SVGAGI (reference sequence). This CDR3 comprises 15 residues. V dropped 2 bases and J dropped 7; count of bases not matched to a gene: 8. CDR3 sequence: CASSYPTGYRQPQHF. The CDR3, as DNA: TGTGCCAGCAGTTACCCGACAGGGTATAGGCAGCCCCAGCATTTT.

The chain carries TRBV4-1 and TRBJ1-5, with D tentatively TRBD1 (5 bases). CDR3 length equals 15 residues. Trimming stripped 3 bases from V and 3 bases from J, with 12 bases between. Germline CDR1 is MGHRA and CDR2 is YSYEKL. The CDR3 is CASSQTGGINQPQHF. The CDR3 DNA reads TGCGCCAGCAGCCAGACGGGGGGGATCAATCAGCCCCAGCATTTT.

This clone was seen only once. The chain is built from TRBV6-5 and TRBJ2-1; TRBD1 agrees at 7 bases. CDR1 MNHEY and CDR2 SVGAGI come from the germline V gene. V dropped 4 bases and J dropped 3; count of bases not matched to a gene: 9. CDR3 length: 16 amino acids. CDR3 DNA sequence: TGTGCCAGCAGTTCCACTACACAGGGGAACTACAATGAGCAGTTCTTC. Its protein is CASSSTTQGNYNEQFF.

The V call is TRBV5-1, the J call TRBJ1-2; D remains ambiguous. V shed 1 base and J shed 6 bases, with 13 bases lying between them. The CDR3 runs to 14 residues. Germline V CDR1 and CDR2: SGHRS, YFSETQ. CDR3 bases: TGCGCCAGCAGCTTGAGTCCCGGACTTGATGGCTACACCTTC. It specifies CASSLSPGLDGYTF.

The V and J genes are TRBV6-6 and TRBJ2-7; 7 positions agree with TRBD1. This CDR3 is 12 amino acids long. CDR1 MNHNY and CDR2 SVGAGI come from the germline V gene (reference sequence). V lost 8 bases and J lost 4; bases outside the gene matches: 5. The CDR3 coding sequence is TGTGCCAGCCAGGACAGGACGTACGAGCAGTACTTC. Translating gives CASQDRTYEQYF.

The V call is TRBV11-3, the J call TRBJ2-1; the D gene is possibly TRBD1 (5 bases). The ends were cut back, 0 bases at V and 1 base at J, with 7 bases in the middle. Looked up from germline, CDR1 is SGHNT and CDR2 is YENEEA. This CDR3 is 15 amino acids long. The CDR3 spells CASSLDRASYNEQFF. Here the CDR3 DNA reads TGTGCCAGCAGCTTAGACAGGGCGTCCTACAATGAGCAGTTCTTC. Using reference TRBV11-3 and TRBJ2-1 for the parts outside the CDR3, the full variable domain is EAGVVQSPRYKIIEKKQPVAFWCNPISGHNTLYWYLQNLGQGPELLIRYENEEAVDDSQLPKDRFSAERLKGVDSTLKIQPAELGDSAVYLCASSLDRASYNEQFFGPGTRLTVL.